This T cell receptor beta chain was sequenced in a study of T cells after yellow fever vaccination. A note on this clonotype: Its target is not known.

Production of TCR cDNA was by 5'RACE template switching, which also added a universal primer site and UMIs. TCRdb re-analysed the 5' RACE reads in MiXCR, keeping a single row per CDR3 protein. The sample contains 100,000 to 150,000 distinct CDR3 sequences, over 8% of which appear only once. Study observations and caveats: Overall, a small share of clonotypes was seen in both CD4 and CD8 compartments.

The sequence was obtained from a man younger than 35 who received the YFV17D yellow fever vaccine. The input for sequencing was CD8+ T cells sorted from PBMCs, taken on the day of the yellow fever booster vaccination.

The CDR3 reads CASSQDRPGQDTQYF. In DNA form, the CDR3 reads TGCGCCAGCAGCCAAGATCGGCCCGGCCAAGATACGCAGTATTTT. The rearrangement uses TRBV4-1 and TRBJ2-3, with D unclear. The germline V gene encodes CDR1 MGHRA and CDR2 YSYEKL. V shed 0 bases and J shed 5 bases, with 12 bases lying between them. The CDR3 is 15 residues long.